The clone carrying this TCR beta chain was found many times. This entry belongs to a study of T cells in Graves' hyperthyroidism and ophthalmopathy. The overall study: Peripheral blood specimens were obtained at initial diagnosis, prior to any treatment.

Patients showing uncontrolled infection, other autoimmune disease, pregnancy or lactation were ineligible. There were TCR beta CDR3 regions amplified from RNA transcripts. HTBI primers were the set used in a first-round RT-PCR of the TCR CDR3. TCRdb re-called the multiplex PCR reads through MiXCR, storing one row per CDR3 protein. In the table there are some 560,000 distinct CDR3 sequences, approximately 14% of which are singletons. Trimming shortened V by 5 bases and J by 2 bases, and 10 bases separated the two germline ends. The germline V gene encodes CDR1 SEHNR and CDR2 FQNEAQ (reference sequence). This CDR3 contains 13 residues.

The sequence was collected from a woman between 40 and 55 years old with Graves' hyperthyroidism. This rearrangement joins TRBV7-9 to TRBJ2-7, with D possibly TRBD1 on 6 matching bases. The specimen was blood. Here the CDR3 reads CASSQTGPYEQYF. The CDR3 coding sequence is TGTGCCAGCAGCCAGACAGGCCCCTACGAGCAGTACTTC. The full variable domain, with the rest looked up from reference TRBV7-9 and TRBJ2-7, is DTGVSQNPRHKITKRGQNVTFRCDPISEHNRLYWYRQTLGQGPEFLTYFQNEAQLEKSRLLSDRFSAERPKGSFSTLEIQRTEQGDSAMYLCASSQTGPYEQYFGPGTRLTVT.